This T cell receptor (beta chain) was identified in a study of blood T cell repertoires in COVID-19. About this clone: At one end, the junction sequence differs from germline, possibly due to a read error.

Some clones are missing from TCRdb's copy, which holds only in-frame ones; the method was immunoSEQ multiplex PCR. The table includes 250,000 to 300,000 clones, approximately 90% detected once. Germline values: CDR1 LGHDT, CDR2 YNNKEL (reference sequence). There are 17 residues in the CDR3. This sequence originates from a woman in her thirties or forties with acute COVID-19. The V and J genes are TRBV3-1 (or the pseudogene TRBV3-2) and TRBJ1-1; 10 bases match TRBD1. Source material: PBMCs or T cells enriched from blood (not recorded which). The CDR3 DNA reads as TGTGCCAGCAGCCCCCTCCGACAGGGGGCTTTGAAAACTGAAGCTTTCTTT. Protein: CASSPLRQGALKTEAFF.